Below, one T cell receptor (beta chain) is given with its context. This sample was included in a study of T cell changes during pregnancy in multiple sclerosis. The method was immunoSEQ multiplex PCR; TCRdb's version includes in-frame clones alone and lacks a portion of them. In the table there are 40,000 or so clones, 80% to 90% of which are singletons. Trimming took off 2 bases at V and 3 bases at J, with 14 bases between the two ends. CDR1 is SGHNT, CDR2 YYREEE, per germline (reference sequence). CDR3 length equals 15 residues. Sequenced material: CD4+ T cells from peripheral blood mononuclear cells, taken in the first trimester of pregnancy. The TCR was taken from a female donor with multiple sclerosis, enrolled in a pregnancy study. V usage is TRBV5-4 and J usage is TRBJ1-1, with D maybe TRBD1 (6 bases). CDR3 DNA: TGTGCCAGCAGCTTTTCGGGGGGCGCGTACACTGAAGCTTTCTTT. Encoded protein: CASSFSGGAYTEAFF.